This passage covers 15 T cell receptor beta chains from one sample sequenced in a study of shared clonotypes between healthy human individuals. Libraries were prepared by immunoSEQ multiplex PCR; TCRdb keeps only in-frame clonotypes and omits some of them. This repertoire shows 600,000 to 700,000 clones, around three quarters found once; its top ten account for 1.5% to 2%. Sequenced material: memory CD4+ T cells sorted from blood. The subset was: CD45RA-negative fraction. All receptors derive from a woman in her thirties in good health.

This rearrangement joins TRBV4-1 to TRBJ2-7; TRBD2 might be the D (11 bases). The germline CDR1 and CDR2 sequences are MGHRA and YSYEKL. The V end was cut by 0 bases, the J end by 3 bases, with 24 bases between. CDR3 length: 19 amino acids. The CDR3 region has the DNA TGCGCCAGCAGCCAAGATTGGGACAGGGGACTAGCGGACATCTACGAGCAGTACTTC. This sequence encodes CASSQDWDRGLADIYEQYF.

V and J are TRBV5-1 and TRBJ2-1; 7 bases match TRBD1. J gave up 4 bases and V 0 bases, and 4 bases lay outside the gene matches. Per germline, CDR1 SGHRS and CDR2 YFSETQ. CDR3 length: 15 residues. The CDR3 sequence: CASSLDRGDYNEQFF. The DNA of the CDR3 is TGCGCCAGCAGCTTGGACAGGGGAGATTACAATGAGCAGTTCTTC.

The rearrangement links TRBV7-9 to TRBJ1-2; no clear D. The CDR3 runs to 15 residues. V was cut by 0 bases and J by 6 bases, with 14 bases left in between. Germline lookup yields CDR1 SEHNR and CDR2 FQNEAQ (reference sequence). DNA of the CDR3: TGTGCCAGCAGCTTAGCGCGACGGACCCAGGATGGCTACACCTTC. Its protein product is CASSLARRTQDGYTF. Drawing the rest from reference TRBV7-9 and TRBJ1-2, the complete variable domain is DTGVSQNPRHKITKRGQNVTFRCDPISEHNRLYWYRQTLGQGPEFLTYFQNEAQLEKSRLLSDRFSAERPKGSFSTLEIQRTEQGDSAMYLCASSLARRTQDGYTFGSGTRLTVV.

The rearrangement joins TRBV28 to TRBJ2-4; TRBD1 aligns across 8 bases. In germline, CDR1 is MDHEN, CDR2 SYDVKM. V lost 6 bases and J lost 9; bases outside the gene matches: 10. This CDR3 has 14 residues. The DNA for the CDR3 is TGTGCCAGCAGCGGGGGACAGGCGGGACGCATTCAGTACTTC. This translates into CASSGGQAGRIQYF.

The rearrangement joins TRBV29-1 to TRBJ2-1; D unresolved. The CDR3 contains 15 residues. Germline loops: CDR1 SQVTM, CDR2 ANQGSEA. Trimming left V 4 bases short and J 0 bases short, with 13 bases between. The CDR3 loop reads CSVGILTSSYNEQFF. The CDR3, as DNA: TGCAGCGTTGGGATTCTCACGAGCTCCTACAATGAGCAGTTCTTC.

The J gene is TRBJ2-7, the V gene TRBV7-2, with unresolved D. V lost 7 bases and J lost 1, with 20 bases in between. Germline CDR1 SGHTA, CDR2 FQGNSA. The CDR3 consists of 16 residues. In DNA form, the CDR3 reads TGTGCCAGCACACACAAGGACGCTGCGAATTCCTACGAGCAGTACTTC. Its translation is CASTHKDAANSYEQYF.

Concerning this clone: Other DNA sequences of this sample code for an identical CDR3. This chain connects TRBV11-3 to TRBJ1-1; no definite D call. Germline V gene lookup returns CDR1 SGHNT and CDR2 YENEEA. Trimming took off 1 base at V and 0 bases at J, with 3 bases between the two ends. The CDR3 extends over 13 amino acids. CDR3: CASSLGVNTEAFF. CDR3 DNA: TGTGCCAGCAGCTTAGGAGTGAACACTGAAGCTTTCTTT.

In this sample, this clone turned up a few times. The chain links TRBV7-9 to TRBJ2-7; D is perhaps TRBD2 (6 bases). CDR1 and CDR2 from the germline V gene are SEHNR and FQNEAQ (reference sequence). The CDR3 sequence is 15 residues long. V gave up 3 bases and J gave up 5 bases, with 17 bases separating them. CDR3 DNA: TGTGCCAGCAGCTTGGGGCCCGGATGGACTAACGAGCAGTACTTC. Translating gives CASSLGPGWTNEQYF.

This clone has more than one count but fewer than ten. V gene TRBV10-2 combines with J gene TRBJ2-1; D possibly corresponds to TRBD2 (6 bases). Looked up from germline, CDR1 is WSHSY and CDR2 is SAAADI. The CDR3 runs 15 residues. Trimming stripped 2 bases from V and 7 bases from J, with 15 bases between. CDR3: CASSEMIWEANEQFF. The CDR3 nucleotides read TGCGCCAGCAGTGAGATGATCTGGGAGGCAAATGAGCAGTTCTTC.

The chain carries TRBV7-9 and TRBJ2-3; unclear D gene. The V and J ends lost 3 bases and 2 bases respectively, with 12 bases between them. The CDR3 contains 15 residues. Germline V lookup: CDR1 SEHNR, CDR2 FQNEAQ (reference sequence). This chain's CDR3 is CASSFVSTDTDTQYF. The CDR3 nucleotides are TGTGCCAGCAGCTTTGTCTCGACTGACACAGATACGCAGTATTTT.

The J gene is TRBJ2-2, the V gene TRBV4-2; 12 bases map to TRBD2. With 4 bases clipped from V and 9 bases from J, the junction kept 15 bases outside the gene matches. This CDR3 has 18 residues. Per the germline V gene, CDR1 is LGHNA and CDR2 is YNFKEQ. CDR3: CASSPPPSLAGGQRELFF. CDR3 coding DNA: TGTGCCAGCAGCCCACCCCCCTCCCTAGCGGGAGGGCAAAGGGAGCTGTTTTTT.

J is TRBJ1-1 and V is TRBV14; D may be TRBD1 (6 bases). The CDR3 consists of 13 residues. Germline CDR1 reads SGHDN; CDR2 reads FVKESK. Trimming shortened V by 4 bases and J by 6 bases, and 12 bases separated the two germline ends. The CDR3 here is CASSPTGRPEAFF. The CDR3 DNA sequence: TGTGCCAGCAGCCCAACAGGGAGGCCTGAAGCTTTCTTT. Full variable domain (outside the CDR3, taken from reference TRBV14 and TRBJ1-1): EAGVTQFPSHSVIEKGQTVTLRCDPISGHDNLYWYRRVMGKEIKFLLHFVKESKQDESGMPNNRFLAERTGGTYSTLKVQPAELEDSGVYFCASSPTGRPEAFFGQGTRLTVV.

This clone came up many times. CDR3 amino acids: CASSTGLAGVFGLADIQYF. CDR3 nucleotide sequence: TGTGCCAGCAGCACGGGACTAGCGGGAGTCTTCGGTCTGGCGGACATTCAGTACTTC. This chain uses TRBV9 with TRBJ2-4; 14 bases are a match to TRBD2. This CDR3 spans 19 amino acids. Trimming at V came to 4 bases and at J to 8 bases, leaving 17 bases not matched to a gene. Germline CDR1 reads SGDLS; CDR2 reads YYNGEE.

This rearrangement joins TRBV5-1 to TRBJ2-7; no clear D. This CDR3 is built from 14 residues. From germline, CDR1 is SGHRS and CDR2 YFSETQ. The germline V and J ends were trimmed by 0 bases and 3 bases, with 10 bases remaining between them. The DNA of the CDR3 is TGCGCCAGCAGCTTGGCGGCCATAAACTACGAGCAGTACTTC. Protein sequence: CASSLAAINYEQYF.

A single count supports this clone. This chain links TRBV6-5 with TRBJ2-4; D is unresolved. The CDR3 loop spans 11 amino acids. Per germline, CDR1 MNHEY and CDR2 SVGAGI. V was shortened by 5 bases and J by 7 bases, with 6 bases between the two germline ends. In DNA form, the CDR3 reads TGTGCCAGCAGTAACGGTAACATTCAGTACTTC. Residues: CASSNGNIQYF.